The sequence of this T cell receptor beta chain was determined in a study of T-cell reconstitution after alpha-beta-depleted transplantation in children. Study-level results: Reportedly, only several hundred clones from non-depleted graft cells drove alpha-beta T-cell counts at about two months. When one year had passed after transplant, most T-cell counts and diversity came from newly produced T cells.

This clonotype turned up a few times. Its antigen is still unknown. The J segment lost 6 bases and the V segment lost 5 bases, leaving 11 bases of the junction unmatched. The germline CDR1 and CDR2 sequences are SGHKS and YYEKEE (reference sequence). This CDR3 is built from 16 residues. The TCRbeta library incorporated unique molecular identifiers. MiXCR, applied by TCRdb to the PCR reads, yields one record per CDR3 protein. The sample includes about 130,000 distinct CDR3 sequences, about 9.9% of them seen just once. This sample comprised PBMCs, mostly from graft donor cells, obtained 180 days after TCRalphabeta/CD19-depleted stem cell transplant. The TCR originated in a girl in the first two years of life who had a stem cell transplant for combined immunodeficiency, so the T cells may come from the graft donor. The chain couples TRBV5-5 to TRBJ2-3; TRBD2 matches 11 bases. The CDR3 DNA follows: TGTGCCAGCAGATTCCGGACTAGCGGGCAATGGGATACGCAGTATTTT. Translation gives CASRFRTSGQWDTQYF.